A single sample gave rise to the 5 T cell receptor beta chains below, sequenced in a study of blood T cells in healthy people across ages. A second PCR of about 7 to 12 cycles used a sample-barcoded 5' primer and a J-beta primer mix. Each CDR3 protein is one row after TCRdb ran MiXCR on the 5' RACE reads. The sample shows almost 800,000 distinct CDR3 sequences, 58% of them seen only once. Sequencing used blood. These receptors all stem from a man aged 25 to 45 in good health.

The chain recombines TRBV6-2 or TRBV6-3 with TRBJ2-4; 7 bases are shared with TRBD2. The J call could be wrong; TRBJ2-7 is a better fit for the DNA end. Germline V gene data show CDR1 as MNHEY and CDR2 as SVGEGT. This CDR3 has 18 residues. This CDR3 is CASSYSPWTSKPTTEQYF. CDR3 DNA sequence: TGTGCCAGCAGTTACTCACCCTGGACTAGTAAACCCACTACCGAGCAGTACTTC.

In its sample, this clonotype was seen a few times. The chain uses TRBV20-1 and TRBJ1-1; maybe TRBD1 (6 bases). The CDR3 extends over 13 amino acids. Germline V gene lookup returns CDR1 DFQATT and CDR2 SNEGSKA (reference sequence). Trimming removed 6 bases from V and 5 bases from J, with 16 bases in between. The DNA of the CDR3 is TGCAGTGCAATAGACAGGCCAGGAACTGAAGCTTTCTTT. Amino acids: CSAIDRPGTEAFF.

J is TRBJ1-5 and V is TRBV6-2 or TRBV6-3; D possibly corresponds to TRBD1 (5 bases). CDR1 is MNHEY and CDR2 is SVGEGT in the germline V gene. V lost 5 bases and J 2 bases, leaving 10 bases between the germline ends. The CDR3 has 14 amino acids. The chain's CDR3 is CASSPGYGNQPQHF. The CDR3 DNA reads TGTGCCAGCAGTCCAGGGTATGGCAATCAGCCCCAGCATTTT.

The chain carries TRBV7-9 and TRBJ2-1; no clear D. The germline CDR1 and CDR2 sequences are SEHNR and FQNEAQ (reference sequence). With 11 bases removed from V and 7 bases from J, the gap between germline ends came to 9 bases. This CDR3 is 10 amino acids long. CDR3 region: CAVDDNEQFF. Here the CDR3 DNA reads TGTGCCGTGGACGATAATGAGCAGTTCTTC.

This clonotype was seen only a few times. The V gene is TRBV29-1, the J gene TRBJ2-5, with a possible D match to TRBD1 (5 bases). Germline CDR1 and CDR2: SQVTM and ANQGSEA. V was shortened by 8 bases and J by 1 base, with 14 bases between the two germline ends. CDR3 size: 13 residues. In DNA, the CDR3 is TGCAGCACCAGTTCGACAGTCCAAGAGACCCAGTACTTC. Translated, it gives CSTSSTVQETQYF.